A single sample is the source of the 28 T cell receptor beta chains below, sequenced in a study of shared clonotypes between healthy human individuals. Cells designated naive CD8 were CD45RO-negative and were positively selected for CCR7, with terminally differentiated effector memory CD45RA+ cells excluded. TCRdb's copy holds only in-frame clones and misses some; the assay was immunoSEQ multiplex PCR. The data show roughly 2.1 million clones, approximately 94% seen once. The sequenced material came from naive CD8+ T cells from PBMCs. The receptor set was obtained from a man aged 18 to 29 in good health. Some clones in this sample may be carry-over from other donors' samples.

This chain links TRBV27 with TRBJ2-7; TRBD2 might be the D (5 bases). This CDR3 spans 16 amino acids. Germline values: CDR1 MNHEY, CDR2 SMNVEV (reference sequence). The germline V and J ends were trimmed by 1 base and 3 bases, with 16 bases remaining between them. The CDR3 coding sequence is TGTGCCAGCAGTTTATTCCCCGGGAATTCACTCTACGAGCAGTACTTC. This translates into CASSLFPGNSLYEQYF.

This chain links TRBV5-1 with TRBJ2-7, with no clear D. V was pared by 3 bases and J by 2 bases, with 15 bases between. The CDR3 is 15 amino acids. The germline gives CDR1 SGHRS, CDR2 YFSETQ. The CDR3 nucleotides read TGCGCCAGCAGCTACAATCCAGGCCTAGCCTACGAGCAGTACTTC. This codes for CASSYNPGLAYEQYF.

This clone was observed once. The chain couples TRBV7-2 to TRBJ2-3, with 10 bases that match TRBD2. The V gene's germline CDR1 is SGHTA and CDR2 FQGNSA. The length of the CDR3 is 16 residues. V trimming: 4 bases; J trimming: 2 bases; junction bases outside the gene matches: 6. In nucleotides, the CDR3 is TGTGCCAGCAGCTCTGGACTAGCGGCACTCACAGATACGCAGTATTTT. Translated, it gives CASSSGLAALTDTQYF.

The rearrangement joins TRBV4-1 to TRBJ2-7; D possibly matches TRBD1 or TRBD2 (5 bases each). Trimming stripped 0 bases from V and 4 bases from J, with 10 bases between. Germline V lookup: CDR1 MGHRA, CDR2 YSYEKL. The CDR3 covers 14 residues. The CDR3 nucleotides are TGCGCCAGCAGCCAAGAGGGGACCGAGTACGAGCAGTACTTC. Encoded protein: CASSQEGTEYEQYF.

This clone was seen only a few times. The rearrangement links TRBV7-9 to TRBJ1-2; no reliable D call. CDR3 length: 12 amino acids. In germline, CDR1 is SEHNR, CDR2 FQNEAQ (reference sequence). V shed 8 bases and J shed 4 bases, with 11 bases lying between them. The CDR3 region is CASDVRLYGYTF. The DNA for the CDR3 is TGTGCCAGCGACGTCAGACTCTATGGCTACACCTTC.

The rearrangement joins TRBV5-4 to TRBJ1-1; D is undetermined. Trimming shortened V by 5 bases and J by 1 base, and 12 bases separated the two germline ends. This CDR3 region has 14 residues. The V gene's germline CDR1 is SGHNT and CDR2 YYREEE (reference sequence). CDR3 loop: CASRYGVGNTEAFF. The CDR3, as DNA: TGTGCCAGCAGATATGGGGTGGGGAACACTGAAGCTTTCTTT.

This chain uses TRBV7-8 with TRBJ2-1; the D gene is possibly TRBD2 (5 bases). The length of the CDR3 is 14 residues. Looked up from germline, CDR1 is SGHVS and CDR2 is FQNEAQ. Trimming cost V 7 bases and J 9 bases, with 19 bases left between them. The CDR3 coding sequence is TGTGCCAGCACCAGCTGGTCCGGGGTTGTTGAGCAGTTCTTC. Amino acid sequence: CASTSWSGVVEQFF.

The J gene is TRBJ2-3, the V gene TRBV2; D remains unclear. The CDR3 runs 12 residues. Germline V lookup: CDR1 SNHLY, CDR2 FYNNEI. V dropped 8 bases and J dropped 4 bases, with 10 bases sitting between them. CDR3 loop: CASGLPADTQYF. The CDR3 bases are TGTGCCAGCGGGCTCCCGGCAGATACGCAGTATTTT.

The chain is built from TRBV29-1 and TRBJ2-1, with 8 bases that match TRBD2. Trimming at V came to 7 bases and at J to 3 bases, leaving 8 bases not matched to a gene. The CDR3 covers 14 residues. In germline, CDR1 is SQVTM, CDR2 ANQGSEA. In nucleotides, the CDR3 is TGCAGCGCTACGGGGGGGCAGGGCTACAATGAGCAGTTCTTC. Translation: CSATGGQGYNEQFF.

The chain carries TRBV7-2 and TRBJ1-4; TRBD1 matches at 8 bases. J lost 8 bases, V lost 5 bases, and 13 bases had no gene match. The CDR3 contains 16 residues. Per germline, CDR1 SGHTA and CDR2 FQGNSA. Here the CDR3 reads CASSLFSRTGPEKLFF. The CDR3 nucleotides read TGTGCCAGCAGCCTTTTCTCGAGGACAGGGCCAGAAAAACTGTTTTTT.

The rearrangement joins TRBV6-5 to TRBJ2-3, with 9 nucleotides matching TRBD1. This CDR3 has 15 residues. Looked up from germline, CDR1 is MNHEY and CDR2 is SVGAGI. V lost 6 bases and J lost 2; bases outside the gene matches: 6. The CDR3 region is CASSLDRGATDTQYF. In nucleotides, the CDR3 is TGTGCCAGCAGCCTGGACAGGGGCGCCACAGATACGCAGTATTTT.

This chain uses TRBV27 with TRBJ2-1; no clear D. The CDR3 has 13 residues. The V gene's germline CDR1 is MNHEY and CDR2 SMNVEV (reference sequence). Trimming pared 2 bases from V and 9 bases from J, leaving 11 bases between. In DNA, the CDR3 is TGTGCCAGCAGTTTAACGCTTGCAGGTGAGCAGTTCTTC. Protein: CASSLTLAGEQFF.

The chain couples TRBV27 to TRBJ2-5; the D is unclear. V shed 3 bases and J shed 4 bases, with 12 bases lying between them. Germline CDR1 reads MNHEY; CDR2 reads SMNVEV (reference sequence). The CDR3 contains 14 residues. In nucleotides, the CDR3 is TGTGCCAGCAGTTTTCGGGCGAGGAGAGAGACCCAGTACTTC. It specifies CASSFRARRETQYF.

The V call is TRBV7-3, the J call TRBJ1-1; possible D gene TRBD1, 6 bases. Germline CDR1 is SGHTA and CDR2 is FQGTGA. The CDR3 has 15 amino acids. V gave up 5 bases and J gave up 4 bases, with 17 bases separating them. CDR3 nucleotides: TGTGCCAGCAGCCTGACCCAGGGGATTGGCACTGAAGCTTTCTTT. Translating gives CASSLTQGIGTEAFF. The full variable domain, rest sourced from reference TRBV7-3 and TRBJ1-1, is GAGVSQTPSNKVTEKGKYVELRCDPISGHTALYWYRQSLGQGPEFLIYFQGTGAADDSGLPNDRFFAVRPEGSVSTLKIQRTERGDSAVYLCASSLTQGIGTEAFFGQGTRLTVV.

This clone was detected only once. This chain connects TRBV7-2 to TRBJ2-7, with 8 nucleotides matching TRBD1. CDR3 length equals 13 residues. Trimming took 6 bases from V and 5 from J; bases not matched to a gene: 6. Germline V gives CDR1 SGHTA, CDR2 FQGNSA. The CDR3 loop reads CASRGQGVNEQYF. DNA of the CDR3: TGTGCCAGCAGAGGACAGGGAGTTAACGAGCAGTACTTC.

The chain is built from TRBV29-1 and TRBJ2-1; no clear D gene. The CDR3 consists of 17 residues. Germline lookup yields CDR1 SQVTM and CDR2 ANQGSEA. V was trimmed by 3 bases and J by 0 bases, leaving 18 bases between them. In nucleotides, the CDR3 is TGCAGCGTTGATGGTGTGGAAGCCCCTAGCTCCTACAATGAGCAGTTCTTC. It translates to CSVDGVEAPSSYNEQFF.

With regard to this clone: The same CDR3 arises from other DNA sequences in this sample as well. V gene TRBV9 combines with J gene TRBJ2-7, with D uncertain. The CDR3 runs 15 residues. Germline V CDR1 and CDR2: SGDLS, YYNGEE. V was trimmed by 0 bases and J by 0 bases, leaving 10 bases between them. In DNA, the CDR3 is TGTGCCAGCAGCGTAGATTTGGGCAGCTCCTACGAGCAGTACTTC. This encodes CASSVDLGSSYEQYF.

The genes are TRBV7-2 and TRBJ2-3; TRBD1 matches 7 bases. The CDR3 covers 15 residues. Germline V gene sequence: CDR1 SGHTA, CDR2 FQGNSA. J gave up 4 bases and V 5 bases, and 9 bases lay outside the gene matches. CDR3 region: CASSPGTANSDTQYF. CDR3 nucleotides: TGTGCCAGCAGCCCCGGGACAGCGAACTCAGATACGCAGTATTTT.

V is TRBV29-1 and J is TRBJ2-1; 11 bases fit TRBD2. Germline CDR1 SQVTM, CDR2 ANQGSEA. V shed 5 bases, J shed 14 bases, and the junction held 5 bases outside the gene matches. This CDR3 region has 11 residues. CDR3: CSVYSGRGKFF. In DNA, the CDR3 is TGCAGCGTTTATAGCGGGAGGGGCAAGTTCTTC.

In nucleotides, the CDR3 is TGCGCCAGCAGCCAAGATCGATTTACTGGTAATGAGCAGTTCTTC. Its translation is CASSQDRFTGNEQFF. This chain links TRBV4-1 with TRBJ2-1; D not resolved. The germline V and J ends were trimmed by 0 bases and 7 bases, with 13 bases remaining between them. The CDR3 consists of 15 residues. CDR1 is MGHRA, CDR2 YSYEKL, per germline.

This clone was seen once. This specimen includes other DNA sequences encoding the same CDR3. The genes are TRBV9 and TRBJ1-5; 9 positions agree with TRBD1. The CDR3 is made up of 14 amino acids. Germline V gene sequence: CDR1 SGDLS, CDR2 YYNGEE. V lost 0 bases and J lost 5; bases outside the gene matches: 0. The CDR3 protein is CASSVGQGDQPQHF. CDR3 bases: TGTGCCAGCAGCGTAGGACAGGGGGATCAGCCCCAGCATTTT.

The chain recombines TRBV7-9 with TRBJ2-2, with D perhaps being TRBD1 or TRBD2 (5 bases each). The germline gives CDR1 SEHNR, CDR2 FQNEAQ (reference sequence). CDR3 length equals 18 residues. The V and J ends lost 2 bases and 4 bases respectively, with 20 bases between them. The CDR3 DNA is TGTGCCAGCAGCTTATATCCGACCCCGGGGCCTACCACCGGGGAGCTGTTTTTT. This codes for CASSLYPTPGPTTGELFF.

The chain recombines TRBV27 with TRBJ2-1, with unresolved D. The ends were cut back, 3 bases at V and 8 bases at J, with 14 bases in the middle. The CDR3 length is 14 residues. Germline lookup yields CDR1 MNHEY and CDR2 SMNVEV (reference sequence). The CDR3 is CASSFLLNIDEQFF. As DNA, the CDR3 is TGTGCCAGCAGTTTTCTACTAAACATCGATGAGCAGTTCTTC.

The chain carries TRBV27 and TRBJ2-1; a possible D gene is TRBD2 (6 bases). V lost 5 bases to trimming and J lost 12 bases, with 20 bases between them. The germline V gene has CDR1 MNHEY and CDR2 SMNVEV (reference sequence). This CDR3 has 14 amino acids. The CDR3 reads CASSRAGPRVVQFF. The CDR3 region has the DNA TGTGCCAGCAGTCGGGCGGGACCTAGGGTCGTGCAGTTCTTC.

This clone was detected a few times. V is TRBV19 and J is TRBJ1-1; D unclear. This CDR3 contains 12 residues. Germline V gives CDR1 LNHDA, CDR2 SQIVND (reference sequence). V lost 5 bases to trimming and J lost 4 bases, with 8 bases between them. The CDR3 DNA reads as TGTGCCAGTAGTCGCGGATTCACTGAAGCTTTCTTT. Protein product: CASSRGFTEAFF.

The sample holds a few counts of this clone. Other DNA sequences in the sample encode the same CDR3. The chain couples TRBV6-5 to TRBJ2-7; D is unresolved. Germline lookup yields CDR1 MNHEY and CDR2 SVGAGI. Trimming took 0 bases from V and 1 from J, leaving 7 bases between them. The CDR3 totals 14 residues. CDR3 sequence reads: CASSYSGPSYEQYF. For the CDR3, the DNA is TGTGCCAGCAGTTACTCTGGACCTTCCTACGAGCAGTACTTC.

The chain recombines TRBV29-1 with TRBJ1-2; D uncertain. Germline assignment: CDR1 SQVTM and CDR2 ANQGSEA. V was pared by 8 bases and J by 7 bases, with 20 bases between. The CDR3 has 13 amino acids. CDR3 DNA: TGCAGCACCGGCTCGGCGGGAGGACCTGGCTACACCTTC. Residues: CSTGSAGGPGYTF.

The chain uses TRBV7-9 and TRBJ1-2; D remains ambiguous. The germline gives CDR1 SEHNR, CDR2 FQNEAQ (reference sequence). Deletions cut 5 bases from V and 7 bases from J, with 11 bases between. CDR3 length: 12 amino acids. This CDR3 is CASSPREGGYTF. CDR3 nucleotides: TGTGCCAGCAGCCCCCGGGAGGGTGGCTACACCTTC.